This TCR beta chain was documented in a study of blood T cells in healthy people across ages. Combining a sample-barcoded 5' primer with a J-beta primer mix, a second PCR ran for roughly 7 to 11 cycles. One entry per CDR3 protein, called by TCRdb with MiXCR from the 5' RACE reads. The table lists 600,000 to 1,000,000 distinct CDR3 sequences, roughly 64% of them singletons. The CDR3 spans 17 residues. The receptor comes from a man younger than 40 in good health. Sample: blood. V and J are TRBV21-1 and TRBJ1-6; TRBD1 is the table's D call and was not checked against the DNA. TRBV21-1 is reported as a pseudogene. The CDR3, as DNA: TGTGCCAGCAGCGCCCAAAACTCCGGGACGAGGAATTCACCCCTCCACTTT. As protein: CASSAQNSGTRNSPLHF.